This T cell receptor beta chain is drawn from a study of T cells after somatic rescue of genetic block. There are 15 residues in the CDR3. V was trimmed by 7 bases and J by 3 bases, leaving 19 bases between them. Germline V gives CDR1 MDHEN, CDR2 SYDVKM. Data came from immunoSEQ multiplex PCR; TCRdb stores just in-frame clones and leaves some out. The sample carries 80,000 to 90,000 clones, 75% to 90% recorded once. The sequence came from a woman under 30. Material for sequencing was peripheral blood mononuclear cells (PBMCs). The chain has TRBV28 and TRBJ2-7, with D perhaps TRBD1 or TRBD2 (5 bases each). CDR3 DNA: TGTGCCAGCATTCCCTCGGGACCGGCTTTCTACGAGCAGTACTTC. It codes for CASIPSGPAFYEQYF.